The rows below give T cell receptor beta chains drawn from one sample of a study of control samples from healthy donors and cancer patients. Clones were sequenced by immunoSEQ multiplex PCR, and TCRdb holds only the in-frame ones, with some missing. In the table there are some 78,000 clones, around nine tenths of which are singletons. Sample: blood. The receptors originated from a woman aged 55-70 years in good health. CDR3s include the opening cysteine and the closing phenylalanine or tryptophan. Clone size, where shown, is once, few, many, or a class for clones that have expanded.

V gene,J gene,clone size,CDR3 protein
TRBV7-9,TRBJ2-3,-,CASSLLTGTDTQYF
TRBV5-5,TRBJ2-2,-,CASSPIPGPRAGELFF
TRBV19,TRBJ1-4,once,CASRGQRFGANEKLFF
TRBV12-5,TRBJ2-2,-,CASGLVQGGTGELFF
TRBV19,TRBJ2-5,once,CASSIARGAGETQYF
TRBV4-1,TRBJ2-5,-,CASSKGQRETQYF
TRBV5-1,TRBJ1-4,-,CASSSGQATNEKLFF
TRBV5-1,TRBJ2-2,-,CASSLDGRGTGELFF
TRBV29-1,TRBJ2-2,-,CSVEVDRGYTGELFF
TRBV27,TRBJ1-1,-,CASSFSSFGGRGTEAFF
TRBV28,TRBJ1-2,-,CSRGRPNYGYTF
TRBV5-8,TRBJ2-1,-,CASSLVFGDEQFF
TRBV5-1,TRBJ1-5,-,CASSLEGDSNQPQHF
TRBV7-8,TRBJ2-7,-,CASSLAWGGASSYEQYF
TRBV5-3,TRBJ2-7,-,CARSYGREDRDSSYEQYF
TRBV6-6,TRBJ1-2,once,CASRATGDLYGYTF
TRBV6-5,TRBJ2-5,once,CASSYSGLGGETQYF
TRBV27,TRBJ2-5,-,CASSLSRGETQYF
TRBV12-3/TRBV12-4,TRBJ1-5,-,CASREVMGQPQHF
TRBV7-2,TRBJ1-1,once,CASSLGRTNTEAFF
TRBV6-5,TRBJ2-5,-,CASSGLAGAQETQYF
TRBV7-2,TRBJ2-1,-,CASSTDAVNEQFF
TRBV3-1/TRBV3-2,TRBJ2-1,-,CASSNIAGATYNEQFF
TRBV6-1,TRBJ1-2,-,CASMGQGFASGYTF
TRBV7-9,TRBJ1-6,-,CASRNKNSPLHF
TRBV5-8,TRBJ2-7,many,CASSPWDEQYF
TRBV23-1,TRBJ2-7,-,CASRGTGGYHPNYEQYF
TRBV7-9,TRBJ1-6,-,CASSLSRNSPLHF
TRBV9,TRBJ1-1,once,CASSFDRDAEAFF
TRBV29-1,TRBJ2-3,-,CSVEDLGISTDTQYF
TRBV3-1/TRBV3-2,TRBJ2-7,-,CASSQFSTEHYEQYF
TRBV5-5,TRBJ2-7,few,CASSLGGGPVRDEQYF
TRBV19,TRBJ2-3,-,CASSETSGSSFTADTQYF
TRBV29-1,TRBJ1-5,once,CSVEEFGGERPQHF
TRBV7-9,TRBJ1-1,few,CASSPRTSTPAAFF
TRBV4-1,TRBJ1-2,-,CASSRGLAMYGYTF
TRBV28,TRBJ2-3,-,CASRSGGGGTDTQYF
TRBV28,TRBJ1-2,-,CASSFRDYGYTF
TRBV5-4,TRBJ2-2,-,CASSPRPRGRDTGELFF
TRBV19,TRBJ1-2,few,CASSRGASLGYGYTF
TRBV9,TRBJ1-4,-,CASSGGQVFNEKLFF
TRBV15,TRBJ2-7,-,CATSRPGTSIYEQYF
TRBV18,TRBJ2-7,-,CASSLLTAAYEQYF
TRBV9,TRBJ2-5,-,CASSPHGTGQETQYF
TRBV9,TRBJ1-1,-,CASSVSSADTEAFF
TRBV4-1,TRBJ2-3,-,CASSQVVGGQGYF
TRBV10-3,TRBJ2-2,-,CAIGSGANTGELFF
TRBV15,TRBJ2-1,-,CATSFLAGIVYNEQFF
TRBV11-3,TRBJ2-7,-,CASSLWRESNEQYF
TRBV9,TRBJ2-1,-,CASSLDPDRGVNEQFF
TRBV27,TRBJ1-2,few,CASSLRGRGYTF
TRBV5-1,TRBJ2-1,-,CASSLAGRSEQFF
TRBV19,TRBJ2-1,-,CASSPRGAYNEQFF
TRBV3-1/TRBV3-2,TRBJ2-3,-,CASRAGGDTQYF
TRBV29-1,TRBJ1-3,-,CSAATSGNTIYF
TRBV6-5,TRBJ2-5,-,CASSSSGGLGETQYF
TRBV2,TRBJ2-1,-,CASSLLAGGPKSSYNEQFF
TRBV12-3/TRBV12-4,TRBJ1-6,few,CASRNRQNSPLHF
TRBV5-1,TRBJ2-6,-,CASSLDGSGANVLTF